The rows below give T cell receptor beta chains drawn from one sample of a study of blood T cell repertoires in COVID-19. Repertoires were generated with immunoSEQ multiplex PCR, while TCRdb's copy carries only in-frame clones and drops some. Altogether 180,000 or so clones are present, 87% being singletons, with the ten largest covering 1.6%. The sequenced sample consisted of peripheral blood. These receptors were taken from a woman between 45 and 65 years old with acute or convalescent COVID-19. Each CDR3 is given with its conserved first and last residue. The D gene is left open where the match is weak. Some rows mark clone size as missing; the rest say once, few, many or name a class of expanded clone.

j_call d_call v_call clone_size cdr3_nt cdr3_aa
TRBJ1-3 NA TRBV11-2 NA TGTGCCAGCAGCTTGGGAGGTTACTCTGGAAACACCATATATTTT CASSLGGYSGNTIYF
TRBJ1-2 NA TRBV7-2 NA TGTGCCAGCAGCTCCTCACACAGTAACTATGGCTACACCTTC CASSSSHSNYGYTF
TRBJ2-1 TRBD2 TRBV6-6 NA TGTGCCAGCAGCCCGGGAGGGGGGGGAGCCAATGAGCAGTTCTTC CASSPGGGGANEQFF
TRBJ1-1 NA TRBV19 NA TGTGCCAGTAGTATCCGTATGGGACAGAACACTGAAGCTTTCTTT CASSIRMGQNTEAFF
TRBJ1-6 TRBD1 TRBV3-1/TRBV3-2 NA TGTGCCAGCAGCCATCCACCGGGACAGAGTAACTATAATTCACCCCTCCACTTT CASSHPPGQSNYNSPLHF
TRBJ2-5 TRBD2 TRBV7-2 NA TGTGCCAGCAGCTCCTGGCTAGCGGGGGGGGGTAAGACCCAGTACTTC CASSSWLAGGGKTQYF
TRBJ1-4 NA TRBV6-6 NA TGTGCCAGCAGTTACACAGGGCTGGGAATTGAAAAACTGTTTTTT CASSYTGLGIEKLFF
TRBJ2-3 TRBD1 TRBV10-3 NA TGTGCCATCAGTGTGACAGGGGGGACAGATACGCAGTATTTT CAISVTGGTDTQYF
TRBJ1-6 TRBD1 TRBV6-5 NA TGTGCCAGTAGACGGGACAGGAATAATTCACCCCTCCACTTT CASRRDRNNSPLHF
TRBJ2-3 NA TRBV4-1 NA TGCGCCAGCCCGGGACTCCCGCTGACGGATACGCAGTATTTT CASPGLPLTDTQYF
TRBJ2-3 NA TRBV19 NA TGTGCCAGTAGTATGGGACTCGCGGGGGACACACATACGCAGTATTTT CASSMGLAGDTHTQYF
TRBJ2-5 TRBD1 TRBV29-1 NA TGCAGCGTTGTTACAGGGGCCGAGACCCAGTACTTC CSVVTGAETQYF
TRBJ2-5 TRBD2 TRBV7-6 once TGTGCCAGCAGCTTTAGTGGGACTAGCATCCCCGAAGAGACCCAGTACTTC CASSFSGTSIPEETQYF
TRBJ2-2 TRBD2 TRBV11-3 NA TGTGCCAGCAGTTCCCCAGCGGGGGGTTCGGTCGGGGAGCTGTTTTTT CASSSPAGGSVGELFF
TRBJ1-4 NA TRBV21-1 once TGTGCCAGCAGCAACCCTGGGACACTTCATGAAAAACTGTTTTTT CASSNPGTLHEKLFF
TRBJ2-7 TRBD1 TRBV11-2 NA TGTGCCAGCAGCCCGGGGACAGGGGGCTACGAGCAGTACTTC CASSPGTGGYEQYF
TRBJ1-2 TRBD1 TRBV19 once TGTGCCAGTAGTCCGGGACAGCTCTATGGCTACACCTTC CASSPGQLYGYTF
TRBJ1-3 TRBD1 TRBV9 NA TGTGCCAGCAGCCCGACGGACAGGTTCTTCTCTGGAAACACCATATATTTT CASSPTDRFFSGNTIYF
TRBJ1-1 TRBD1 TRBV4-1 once TGCGCCAGCAGCTTCACAGGGGTCGGAGCTTTCTTT CASSFTGVGAFF
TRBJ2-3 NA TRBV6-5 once TGTGCCAGCAGTTACCCGGGTGGGGGGTCGAATACGCAGTATTTT CASSYPGGGSNTQYF
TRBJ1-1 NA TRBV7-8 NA TGTGCCAGCAGCTCAAGACAGTCTGAAGCTTTCTTT CASSSRQSEAFF
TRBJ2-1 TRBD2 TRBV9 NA TGTGCCAGCAGCGTATGGGGGGGTGAGCAGTTCTTC CASSVWGGEQFF
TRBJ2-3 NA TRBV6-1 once TGTGCCAGCAGTGAAATGTCTTCTACAGATACGCAGTATTTT CASSEMSSTDTQYF
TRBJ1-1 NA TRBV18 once TGTGCCAGCTCACCTGACACAAGGAACACTGAAGCTTTCTTT CASSPDTRNTEAFF
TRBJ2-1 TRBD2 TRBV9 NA TGTGCCAGCAGCGTAGGGGTAGCGGGAGGATTAAATGAGCAGTTCTTC CASSVGVAGGLNEQFF
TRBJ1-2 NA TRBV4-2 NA TGTGCCAGCAGCCAAGTGTCTGAGGGTACCTATGGCTACACCTTC CASSQVSEGTYGYTF
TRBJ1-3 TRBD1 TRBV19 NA TGTGCCAGTAGTTACGGGACAGGGTTGATCTCTGGAAACACCATATATTTT CASSYGTGLISGNTIYF
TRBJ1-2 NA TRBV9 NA TGTGCCAGCAGCGTAGAGGACACTAACTATGGCTACACCTTC CASSVEDTNYGYTF
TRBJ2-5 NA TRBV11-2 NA TGTGCCAGCAGAGCTCCCGGGGTCGAAGAGACCCAGTACTTC CASRAPGVEETQYF
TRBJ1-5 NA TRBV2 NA TGTGCCAGCAGGCGGTCAGGGGTCAATCAGCCCCAGCATTTT CASRRSGVNQPQHF
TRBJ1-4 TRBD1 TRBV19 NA TGTGCCAGTAATTCGGACAGGGGAGGTTGGGAAAAACTGTTTTTT CASNSDRGGWEKLFF
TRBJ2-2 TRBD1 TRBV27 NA TGTGCCAGCAGTCCCCTCGGGGACAGCTGGATCGGGGAGCTGTTTTTT CASSPLGDSWIGELFF
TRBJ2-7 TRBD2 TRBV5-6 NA TGTGCCAGCAGGGACTCGGGGGGGTCCTACGAGCAGTACTTC CASRDSGGSYEQYF
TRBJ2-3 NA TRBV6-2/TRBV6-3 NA TGTGCCAGCAGTTACAGGGGTTTAGATACGCAGTATTTT CASSYRGLDTQYF
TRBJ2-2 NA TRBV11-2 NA TGTGCCAGCAGCCCGACGCCTAGCGACGGGGAGCTGTTTTTT CASSPTPSDGELFF
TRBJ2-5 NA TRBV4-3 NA TGCGCCAGCAGCCAATTCCAGTACCAAGAGACCCAGTACTTC CASSQFQYQETQYF
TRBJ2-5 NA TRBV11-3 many TGTGCCAGCAGCTTGGGGCTAGTCCAAGAGACCCAGTACTTC CASSLGLVQETQYF
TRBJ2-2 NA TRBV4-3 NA TGCGCCAGCAGACCACAGGAAGCGAACACCGGGGAGCTGTTTTTT CASRPQEANTGELFF
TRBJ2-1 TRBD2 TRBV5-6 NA TGTGCCAGCGGATCTTGGGGAGGGAGCTCCTACAATGAGCAGTTCTTC CASGSWGGSSYNEQFF
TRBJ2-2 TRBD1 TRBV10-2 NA TGCGCCAGCAGTGGCCACACAGGGGATGGGGAGCTGTTTTTT CASSGHTGDGELFF
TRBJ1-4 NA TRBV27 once TGTGCCAGCAGTTTGGACCAGAGGGCAACTAATGAAAAACTGTTTTTT CASSLDQRATNEKLFF
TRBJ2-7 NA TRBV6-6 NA TGTGCCAGCAGCAATGGACAGAGCGAGCAGTACTTC CASSNGQSEQYF
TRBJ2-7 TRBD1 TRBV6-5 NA TGTGCCAGCAGAGGGACAGGGGGCTTATACGAGCAGTACTTC CASRGTGGLYEQYF
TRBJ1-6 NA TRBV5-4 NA TGTGCCAGCAGCTTGAGCGGATATAATTCACCCCTCCACTTT CASSLSGYNSPLHF
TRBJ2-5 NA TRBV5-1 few TGCGCCAGCAGCTTGGGCCCAGGGGCTCAAGAGACCCAGTACTTC CASSLGPGAQETQYF